The 5 T cell receptor beta chains in this list originate from one sample, sequenced in a study of CD8+CD57+ T cells in acquired aplastic anemia. CD8+CD57+ cell expansion had been shown by flow cytometry in patients chosen for sequencing. TCR beta VDJ and CDR3 were profiled, and genomic DNA was the template. MiXCR was run by TCRdb on the reads, yielding one entry per CDR3 protein. This sample has some 160,000 distinct CDR3 sequences, with 45% to 55% found just once. The source material was sorted CD4+, CD8+, or CD8+CD57+ T cells (not recorded which) from PBMCs. The receptors originated from a human donor with aplastic anemia.

Comment on this clonotype: Given the absence of the conserved phenylalanine or tryptophan at the CDR3 end, a read error is likely. This chain links TRBV5-5 with TRBJ1-1; no firm D call. This CDR3 is 16 amino acids long. CDR1 is SGHKS and CDR2 is YYEKEE in the germline V gene (reference sequence). The ends were cut back, 5 bases at V and 4 bases at J, with 21 bases in the middle. CDR3 nucleotides: TGTGCCAGCAGACACGACGGCTCGCCAATGAGCACTGAAGCTTTCTCT. Translated: CASRHDGSPMSTEAFS.

The chain joins TRBV10-3 to TRBJ1-2; D unclear. The V end was cut by 4 bases, the J end by 8 bases, with 8 bases between. The CDR3 contains 11 residues. From germline, CDR1 is ENHRY and CDR2 SYGVKD. In nucleotides, the CDR3 is TGTGCCATCAGTGTTGGGGAAGGCTACACCTTC. Translating gives CAISVGEGYTF.

This clonotype was observed a few times. The chain is built from TRBV11-1 and TRBJ2-7; tentative D call: TRBD2 (5 bases). The J call may be incorrect, as the DNA end agrees better with TRBJ2-4. There are 16 residues in the CDR3. Per germline, CDR1 SGHAT and CDR2 FQDESV (reference sequence). CDR3 in amino acids: CASSLALGVAKNIQYF. DNA for the CDR3: TGTGCCAGCAGCTTAGCCCTGGGAGTAGCCAAAAACATTCAGTACTTC.

This clonotype showed up many times. The genes are TRBV24-1 and TRBJ2-3; 8 bases match TRBD1. Germline assignment: CDR1 KGHDR and CDR2 SFDVKD. After removal of 9 bases from V and 3 bases from J, the junction contained 7 bases not matched to a gene. The CDR3 contains 14 residues. As DNA, the CDR3 is TGTGCCACCTCGGACAGGGATGGAACAGATACGCAGTATTTT. It codes for CATSDRDGTDTQYF.

This clonotype occurred a few times. The chain joins TRBV5-1 to TRBJ2-2, with 8 bases matching TRBD1. Germline lookup yields CDR1 SGHRS and CDR2 YFSETQ. CDR3 length: 16 residues. After removal of 1 base from V and 3 bases from J, the junction contained 5 bases not matched to a gene. DNA for the CDR3: TGCGCCAGCAGCTTGATATTGACAGGGGACACCGGGGAGCTGTTTTTT. It codes for CASSLILTGDTGELFF. Using reference TRBV5-1 and TRBJ2-2 for the parts outside the CDR3, the full variable domain is KAGVTQTPRYLIKTRGQQVTLSCSPISGHRSVSWYQQTPGQGLQFLFEYFSETQRNKGNFPGRFSGRQFSNSRSEMNVSTLELGDSALYLCASSLILTGDTGELFFGEGSRLTVL.